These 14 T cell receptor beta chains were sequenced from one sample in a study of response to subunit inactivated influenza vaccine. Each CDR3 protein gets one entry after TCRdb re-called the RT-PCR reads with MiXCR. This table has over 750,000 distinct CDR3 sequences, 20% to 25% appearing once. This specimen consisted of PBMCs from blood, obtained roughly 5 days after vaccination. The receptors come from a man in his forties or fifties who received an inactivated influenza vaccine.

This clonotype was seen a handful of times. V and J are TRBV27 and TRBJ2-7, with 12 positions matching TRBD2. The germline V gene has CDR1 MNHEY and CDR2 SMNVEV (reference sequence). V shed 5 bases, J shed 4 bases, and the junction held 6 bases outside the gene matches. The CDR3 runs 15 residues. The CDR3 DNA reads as TGTGCCAGCAGTCCCACTAGCGGGGGGCGATACGAGCAGTACTTC. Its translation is CASSPTSGGRYEQYF.

In DNA form, the CDR3 reads TGTGCCAGCAGCCAAGATAGGGAGAAGCGGATCACCGGGGAGCTGTTTTTT. The encoded protein is CASSQDREKRITGELFF. This chain joins TRBV3-1 and TRBJ2-2; tentative D call: TRBD2 (5 bases). In germline, CDR1 is LGHDT, CDR2 YNNKEL (reference sequence). This CDR3 region has 17 residues. Trimming pared 0 bases from V and 4 bases from J, leaving 15 bases between.

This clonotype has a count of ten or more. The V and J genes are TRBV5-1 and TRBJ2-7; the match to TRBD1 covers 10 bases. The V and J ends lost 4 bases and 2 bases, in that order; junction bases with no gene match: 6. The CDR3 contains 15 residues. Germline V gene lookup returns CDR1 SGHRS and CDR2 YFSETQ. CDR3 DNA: TGCGCCAGCAGCACCGGGGACAGGGGTCCCTACGAGCAGTACTTC. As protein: CASSTGDRGPYEQYF.

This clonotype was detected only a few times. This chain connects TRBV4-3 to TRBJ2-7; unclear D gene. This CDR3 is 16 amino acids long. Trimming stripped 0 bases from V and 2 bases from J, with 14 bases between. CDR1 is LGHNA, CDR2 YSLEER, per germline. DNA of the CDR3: TGCGCCAGCAGCCAAGACCCGGACCTACGAACCTACGAGCAGTACTTC. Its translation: CASSQDPDLRTYEQYF.

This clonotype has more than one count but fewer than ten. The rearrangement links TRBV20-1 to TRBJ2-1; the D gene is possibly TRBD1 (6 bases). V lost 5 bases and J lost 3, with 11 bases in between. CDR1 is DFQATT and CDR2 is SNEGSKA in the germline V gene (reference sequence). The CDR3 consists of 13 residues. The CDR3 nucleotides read TGCAGTGCTGGTCCCAGGGGCTACAATGAGCAGTTCTTC. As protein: CSAGPRGYNEQFF.

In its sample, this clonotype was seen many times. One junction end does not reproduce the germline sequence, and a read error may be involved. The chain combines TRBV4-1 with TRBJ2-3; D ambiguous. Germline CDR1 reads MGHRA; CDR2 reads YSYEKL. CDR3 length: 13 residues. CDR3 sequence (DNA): TGTGCCAGCAGCCAAGTCGGCACAGATACGCAGTATTTT. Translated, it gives CASSQVGTDTQYF.

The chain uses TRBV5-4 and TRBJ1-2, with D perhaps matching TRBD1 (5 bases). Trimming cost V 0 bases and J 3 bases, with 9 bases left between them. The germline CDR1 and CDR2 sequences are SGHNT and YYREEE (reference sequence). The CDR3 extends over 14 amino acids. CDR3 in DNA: TGTGCCAGCAGCTTGGAAAGCAGGGACTATGGCTACACCTTC. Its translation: CASSLESRDYGYTF.

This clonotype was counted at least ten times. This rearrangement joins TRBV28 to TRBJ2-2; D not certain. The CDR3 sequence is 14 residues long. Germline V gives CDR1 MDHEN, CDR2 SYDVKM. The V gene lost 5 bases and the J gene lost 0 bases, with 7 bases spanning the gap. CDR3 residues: CASSPGPNTGELFF. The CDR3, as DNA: TGTGCCAGCAGTCCCGGACCGAACACCGGGGAGCTGTTTTTT.

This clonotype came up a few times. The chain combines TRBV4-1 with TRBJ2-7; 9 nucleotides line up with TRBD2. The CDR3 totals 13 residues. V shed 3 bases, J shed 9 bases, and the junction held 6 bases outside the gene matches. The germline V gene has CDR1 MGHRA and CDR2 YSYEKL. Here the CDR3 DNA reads TGCGCCAGCAGCCAGAGACTAGCGGACCGGCAGTACTTC. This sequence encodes CASSQRLADRQYF.

CDR3 sequence: CASSPTSGWEPGANVLTF. The CDR3 DNA follows: TGTGCCAGCAGCCCGACTAGCGGGTGGGAGCCTGGGGCCAACGTCCTGACTTTC. The J gene is TRBJ2-6, the V gene TRBV9, with TRBD2 matching 10 bases. From germline, CDR1 is SGDLS and CDR2 YYNGEE. This CDR3 is 18 amino acids long. V shed 4 bases, J shed 2 bases, and the junction held 9 bases outside the gene matches.

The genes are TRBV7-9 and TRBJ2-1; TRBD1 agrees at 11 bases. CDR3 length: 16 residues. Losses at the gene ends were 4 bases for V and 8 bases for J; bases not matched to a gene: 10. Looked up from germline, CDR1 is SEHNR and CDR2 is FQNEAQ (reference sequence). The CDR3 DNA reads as TGTGCCAGCAGCTACTCCCCCGGGACAGGGGGGGATGAGCAGTTCTTC. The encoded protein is CASSYSPGTGGDEQFF.

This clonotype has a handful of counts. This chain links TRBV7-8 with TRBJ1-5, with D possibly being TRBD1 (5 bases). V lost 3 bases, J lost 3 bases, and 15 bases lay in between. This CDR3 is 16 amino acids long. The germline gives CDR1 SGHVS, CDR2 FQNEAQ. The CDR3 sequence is CASSFVGGDFNQPQHF. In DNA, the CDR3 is TGTGCCAGCAGCTTTGTGGGAGGGGACTTCAATCAGCCCCAGCATTTT. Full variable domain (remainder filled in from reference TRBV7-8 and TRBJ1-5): GAGVSQSPRYKVAKRGQDVALRCDPISGHVSLFWYQQALGQGPEFLTYFQNEAQLDKSGLPSDRFFAERPEGSVSTLKIQRTQQEDSAVYLCASSFVGGDFNQPQHFGDGTRLSIL.

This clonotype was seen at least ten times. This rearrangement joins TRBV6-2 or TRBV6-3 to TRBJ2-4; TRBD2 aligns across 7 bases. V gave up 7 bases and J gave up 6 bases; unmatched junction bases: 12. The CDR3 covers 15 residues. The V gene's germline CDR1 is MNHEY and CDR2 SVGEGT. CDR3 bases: TGTGCCAGCACCATAGAGGCGGGAGTGGGAAACATTCAGTACTTC. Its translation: CASTIEAGVGNIQYF.

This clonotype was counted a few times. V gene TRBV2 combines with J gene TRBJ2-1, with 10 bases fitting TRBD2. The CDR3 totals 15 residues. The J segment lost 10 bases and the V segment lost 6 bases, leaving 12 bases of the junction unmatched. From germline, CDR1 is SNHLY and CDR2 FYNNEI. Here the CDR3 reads CASSRSGRAGPEQFF. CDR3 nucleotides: TGTGCCAGCAGCCGGAGCGGGAGGGCCGGTCCCGAGCAGTTCTTC.